One and the same sample provided the 32 T cell receptor beta chains below, sequenced in a study of blood T cell repertoires in COVID-19. Sequencing used immunoSEQ multiplex PCR; TCRdb keeps in-frame clones, though not all of them. The sample has roughly 100,000 clones, 70% to 85% seen once. Sequencing used peripheral blood. The receptors were sampled from a man aged 55 to 70 with active or convalescent COVID-19.

The CDR3 loop is CASSGNTAGEQYF. CDR3 sequence (DNA): TGTGCCAGCAGCGGTAATACAGCGGGGGAGCAGTACTTC. The V gene is TRBV9, the J gene TRBJ2-7; 7 positions agree with TRBD2. Germline CDR1 is SGDLS and CDR2 is YYNGEE. The CDR3 extends over 13 amino acids. The V and J ends lost 3 bases and 7 bases, in that order; junction bases with no gene match: 7.

To note about this clone: A read error may produce the germline difference seen at one junction end. CDR3 in DNA: TGTGCCAGCACCCTCCCTAATTCCGAGAGCGAGAGGGCCTCGTGGGTGATCGGGGGGCTGTTTTTT. Translating gives CASTLPNSESERASWVIGGLFF. V is TRBV9 and J is TRBJ2-2, with D possibly TRBD2 on 6 matching bases. The CDR3 is 22 residues long. Germline assignment: CDR1 SGDLS and CDR2 YYNGEE.

This clone appeared a few times. The V and J genes are TRBV7-9 and TRBJ1-5, with D unclear. Germline lookup yields CDR1 SEHNR and CDR2 FQNEAQ (reference sequence). V shed 5 bases and J shed 4 bases, with 9 bases lying between them. This CDR3 spans 13 amino acids. CDR3 in DNA: TGTGCCAGCAGCCCGCAGGTGAATCAGCCCCAGCATTTT. Protein: CASSPQVNQPQHF. Filled out from reference TRBV7-9 and TRBJ1-5, the complete variable domain reads DTGVSQNPRHKITKRGQNVTFRCDPISEHNRLYWYRQTLGQGPEFLTYFQNEAQLEKSRLLSDRFSAERPKGSFSTLEIQRTEQGDSAMYLCASSPQVNQPQHFGDGTRLSIL.

The V call is TRBV5-5, the J call TRBJ1-4, with a tentative D call TRBD1 (5 bases). CDR1 is SGHKS and CDR2 is YYEKEE in the germline V gene (reference sequence). This CDR3 has 15 residues. V shed 5 bases and J shed 2 bases, with 13 bases lying between them. CDR3 loop: CASSPMGTTNEKLFF. The CDR3 DNA is TGTGCCAGCAGTCCGATGGGGACTACTAATGAAAAACTGTTTTTT.

The chain uses TRBV9 and TRBJ1-1; 8 bases match TRBD1. CDR1 and CDR2 from the germline V gene are SGDLS and YYNGEE. V gave up 2 bases and J gave up 7 bases; unmatched junction bases: 4. CDR3 length: 13 residues. CDR3 sequence reads: CASSVGQGGEAFF. CDR3 nucleotide sequence: TGTGCCAGCAGCGTCGGACAGGGAGGTGAAGCTTTCTTT.

The chain employs TRBV6-5 and TRBJ1-6, with 9 bases lining up with TRBD1. The J segment lost 10 bases and the V segment lost 6 bases, leaving 7 bases of the junction unmatched. The CDR3 totals 14 residues. Germline assignment: CDR1 MNHEY and CDR2 SVGAGI. DNA of the CDR3: TGTGCCAGCAGCACGGGACAGGGCCGATCACCCCTCCACTTT. It specifies CASSTGQGRSPLHF.

Here the CDR3 reads CASSGDSYYTEAFF. In nucleotides, the CDR3 is TGTGCCAGCAGCGGGGACAGTTACTACACTGAAGCTTTCTTT. The chain links TRBV7-9 to TRBJ1-1, with 7 bases lining up with TRBD1. The CDR3 sequence is 14 residues long. Germline V gives CDR1 SEHNR, CDR2 FQNEAQ (reference sequence). Trimming cost V 5 bases and J 3 bases; bases outside gene matches: 6. The whole variable domain, remainder taken from reference TRBV7-9 and TRBJ1-1, is DTGVSQNPRHKITKRGQNVTFRCDPISEHNRLYWYRQTLGQGPEFLTYFQNEAQLEKSRLLSDRFSAERPKGSFSTLEIQRTEQGDSAMYLCASSGDSYYTEAFFGQGTRLTVV.

The rearrangement links TRBV27 to TRBJ2-2; D uncertain. CDR1 and CDR2 (germline): MNHEY, SMNVEV (reference sequence). The CDR3 length is 13 residues. V was pared by 6 bases and J by 6 bases, with 11 bases between. CDR3 sequence reads: CASSPRVAGELFF. For the CDR3, the DNA is TGTGCCAGCAGCCCAAGAGTGGCCGGGGAGCTGTTTTTT.

The V call is TRBV5-1, the J call TRBJ1-1; TRBD1 matches 12 bases. Trimming at V came to 0 bases and at J to 4 bases, leaving 1 base not matched to a gene. The CDR3 contains 15 residues. CDR1 is SGHRS, CDR2 YFSETQ, per germline. The CDR3 reads CASSLGDRGPTEAFF. For the CDR3, the DNA is TGCGCCAGCAGCTTGGGGGACAGGGGGCCCACTGAAGCTTTCTTT.

This clone turned up a few times. This sequence joins TRBV7-2 and TRBJ2-1; D is undetermined. The V end was cut by 2 bases, the J end by 4 bases, with 6 bases between. CDR1 SGHTA and CDR2 FQGNSA come from the germline V gene. This CDR3 is built from 13 residues. In DNA, the CDR3 is TGTGCCAGCAGCTTACCGGTTTACAATGAGCAGTTCTTC. It encodes CASSLPVYNEQFF.

The chain recombines TRBV6-5 with TRBJ2-7, with 7 bases that match TRBD1. V lost 5 bases and J lost 1; bases outside the gene matches: 2. Germline-derived CDR1 and CDR2 are MNHEY and SVGAGI. The CDR3 is 13 residues long. Here the CDR3 DNA reads TGTGCCAGCAGTAAGGGACAGTCCTACGAGCAGTACTTC. Amino acids: CASSKGQSYEQYF.

The V gene is TRBV27, the J gene TRBJ2-5; D ambiguous. V was trimmed by 4 bases and J by 5 bases, leaving 26 bases between them. The germline gives CDR1 MNHEY, CDR2 SMNVEV (reference sequence). The CDR3 consists of 18 residues. CDR3 loop: CASSSKKTPAEGLETQYF. The CDR3 DNA reads as TGTGCCAGCAGTTCCAAAAAAACCCCCGCGGAAGGTCTGGAGACCCAGTACTTC.

The chain carries TRBV5-1 and TRBJ2-1, with 12 bases fitting TRBD2. The junction had 5 bases not matched to a gene; V was cut back by 4 bases and J by 6 bases. Germline V gives CDR1 SGHRS, CDR2 YFSETQ. This CDR3 region has 15 residues. In DNA, the CDR3 is TGCGCCAGCAGCACTGGACTAGCGGGGCTCAATGAGCAGTTCTTC. This translates into CASSTGLAGLNEQFF.

This sequence joins TRBV5-1 and TRBJ2-3; 13 bases fit TRBD2. Looked up from germline, CDR1 is SGHRS and CDR2 is YFSETQ. The CDR3 is 18 residues long. The V gene end was trimmed by 4 bases and the J gene end by 2 bases; junction bases not matched to a gene: 10. The CDR3 reads CASSTGLAGPKPTDTQYF. The DNA for the CDR3 is TGCGCCAGCAGCACGGGACTAGCGGGACCGAAACCCACAGATACGCAGTATTTT.

For the CDR3, the DNA is TGTGCCAGCAGCCCGGCGGACAGGGCCGCGGGAACCGGGGAGCTGTTTTTT. It codes for CASSPADRAAGTGELFF. The chain employs TRBV5-4 and TRBJ2-2, with 8 nucleotides matching TRBD1. The V segment lost 4 bases and the J segment 5 bases; nucleotides outside the gene matches: 13. CDR1 SGHNT and CDR2 YYREEE come from the germline V gene (reference sequence). The CDR3 runs to 17 residues.

There are many counts of this clone. This rearrangement joins TRBV19 to TRBJ2-2; D is uncertain. Looked up from germline, CDR1 is LNHDA and CDR2 is SQIVND (reference sequence). The CDR3 contains 15 residues. Between the trimmed V and J ends, which lost 7 bases and 0 bases, there was a span of 12 bases. This chain's CDR3 is CASKEGGSNTGELFF. The CDR3 coding sequence is TGTGCCAGTAAGGAAGGCGGATCGAACACCGGGGAGCTGTTTTTT.

The CDR3 reads CAWSLTGTSGQETQYF. The CDR3 nucleotides are TGTGCCTGGAGTCTCACTGGGACTAGCGGACAAGAGACCCAGTACTTC. V gene TRBV30 combines with J gene TRBJ2-5, with TRBD2 matching over 11 bases. This CDR3 has 16 amino acids. Unmatched junction bases numbered 7, after V lost 2 bases and J lost 2 bases. Germline CDR1 and CDR2: GTSNPN and SVGIG (reference sequence).

This clone came up a few times. The gene calls are TRBV12-3 or TRBV12-4 and TRBJ1-1, with D possibly TRBD1 on 5 matching bases. The CDR3 has 11 residues. Trimming took 6 bases from V and 10 from J, leaving 12 bases between them. CDR3 nucleotide sequence: TGTGCCAGCAGCATCGGGGGAAGAGCTTTCTTT. Its protein is CASSIGGRAFF.

V usage is TRBV7-8 and J usage is TRBJ2-7, with TRBD2 matching over 9 bases. This CDR3 is built from 19 residues. J gave up 2 bases and V 0 bases, and 14 bases lay outside the gene matches. Germline V gene data show CDR1 as SGHVS and CDR2 as FQNEAQ. The CDR3 DNA sequence: TGTGCCAGCAGCTTAGCGCGGGGTAGCGGGAGTTCACCTACCTACGAGCAGTACTTC. Translating gives CASSLARGSGSSPTYEQYF.

This sequence joins TRBV5-4 and TRBJ1-1; D is uncertain. The CDR3 runs 14 residues. The V gene lost 4 bases and the J gene lost 4 bases, with 14 bases spanning the gap. The germline V gene encodes CDR1 SGHNT and CDR2 YYREEE (reference sequence). The CDR3 reads CASSNSGLSTEAFF. The CDR3 nucleotides are TGTGCCAGCAGCAATTCCGGACTAAGCACTGAAGCTTTCTTT.

This clone turned up a few times. This chain links TRBV28 with TRBJ1-2; D might be TRBD1 (6 bases). V was clipped by 6 bases and J by 2 bases, with 13 bases between them. CDR1 MDHEN and CDR2 SYDVKM come from the germline V gene. There are 14 residues in the CDR3. CDR3 in amino acids: CASSFGQGNYGYTF. The CDR3 DNA reads as TGTGCCAGCAGCTTCGGGCAGGGGAACTATGGCTACACCTTC.

V is TRBV5-8 and J is TRBJ2-1, with D maybe TRBD2 (6 bases). Trimming cost V 6 bases and J 0 bases, with 16 bases left between them. This CDR3 spans 16 amino acids. Germline CDR1 is SGHTS and CDR2 is YDEGEE. The CDR3 reads CASTTQWGVSYNEQFF. Here the CDR3 DNA reads TGTGCCAGCACGACCCAGTGGGGGGTCTCCTACAATGAGCAGTTCTTC.

This chain uses TRBV6-4 with TRBJ2-2; 10 bases are a match to TRBD2. Germline V gene lookup returns CDR1 MRHNA and CDR2 SNTAGT. The V gene end was trimmed by 9 bases and the J gene end by 2 bases; junction bases not matched to a gene: 3. The CDR3 is 14 residues long. DNA for the CDR3: TGTGCCAGTGGGACTAGCGTTAACACCGGGGAGCTGTTTTTT. Translated, it gives CASGTSVNTGELFF.

The J gene is TRBJ2-7, the V gene TRBV11-2; a possible D gene is TRBD1 (5 bases). Germline CDR1 is SGHAT and CDR2 is FQNNGV. This CDR3 has 14 amino acids. Trimming pared 5 bases from V and 3 bases from J, leaving 14 bases between. The CDR3 is CASSLTRVGYEQYF. CDR3 bases: TGTGCCAGCAGCCTGACCAGGGTTGGCTACGAGCAGTACTTC.

The V and J genes are TRBV2 and TRBJ2-3; TRBD1 might be the D (5 bases). With 3 bases removed from V and 2 bases from J, the gap between germline ends came to 9 bases. The germline gives CDR1 SNHLY, CDR2 FYNNEI. The CDR3 runs to 14 residues. CDR3 residues: CASSEWGYTDTQYF. The CDR3 nucleotides are TGTGCCAGCAGTGAGTGGGGCTACACAGATACGCAGTATTTT.

The chain is built from TRBV4-3 and TRBJ2-2; 11 nucleotides align to TRBD2. The V segment lost 2 bases and the J segment 8 bases; nucleotides outside the gene matches: 16. The CDR3 spans 19 residues. Germline V gene data show CDR1 as LGHNA and CDR2 as YSLEER. This CDR3 is CASSQHFSGRALRGGELFF. The CDR3 DNA follows: TGCGCCAGCAGCCAACACTTTAGCGGGAGGGCCTTAAGGGGTGGGGAGCTGTTTTTT.

A single count supports this clone. The J gene is TRBJ1-4, the V gene TRBV28; 7 bases align to TRBD1. Germline CDR1 MDHEN, CDR2 SYDVKM. V shed 6 bases and J 4 bases; nucleotides not matched to a gene: 5. CDR3 size: 14 residues. This CDR3 reads CASRLDRVNEKLFF. The CDR3 nucleotides are TGTGCCAGCAGGCTAGACAGGGTTAATGAAAAACTGTTTTTT.

The rearrangement uses TRBV11-2 and TRBJ2-1; D is perhaps TRBD2 (5 bases). CDR3 size: 14 residues. Trimming stripped 5 bases from V and 7 bases from J, with 15 bases between. Per the germline V gene, CDR1 is SGHAT and CDR2 is FQNNGV. As DNA, the CDR3 is TGTGCCAGCAGCCACCGACGTTCGGGGAATGAGCAGTTCTTC. Its translation is CASSHRRSGNEQFF.

This sequence joins TRBV9 and TRBJ1-1; 10 bases map to TRBD1. There are 15 residues in the CDR3. Germline V gene sequence: CDR1 SGDLS, CDR2 YYNGEE. The junction had 6 bases not matched to a gene; V was cut back by 4 bases and J by 3 bases. The CDR3 nucleotides read TGTGCCAGCAGCCTTGGGGGGACAGGGGACACTGAAGCTTTCTTT. Its translation: CASSLGGTGDTEAFF.

The chain carries TRBV5-6 and TRBJ2-1; D is perhaps TRBD2 (6 bases). The CDR3 length is 14 residues. V was shortened by 4 bases and J by 4 bases, with 12 bases between the two germline ends. CDR1 and CDR2 from the germline V gene are SGHDT and YYEEEE. The CDR3 protein is CASSRGKRYNEQFF. The CDR3 DNA follows: TGTGCCAGCAGCCGGGGGAAGCGTTACAATGAGCAGTTCTTC.

To note about this clone: An end of the junction does not agree with germline; a read error may underlie this. J is TRBJ1-2 and V is TRBV6-5; D is undetermined. The CDR3 is made up of 10 amino acids. Germline lookup yields CDR1 MNHEY and CDR2 SVGAGI. Written as DNA, the CDR3 is TGTGCCAGCAGTTACGGGAGCGTCAAGTTC. Translating gives CASSYGSVKF.

The CDR3 reads CATSGTTPYEKLFF. CDR3 DNA: TGTGCCACCTCCGGGACAACCCCCTATGAAAAACTGTTTTTT. V usage is TRBV19 and J usage is TRBJ1-4, with a possible D match to TRBD1 (6 bases). CDR1 and CDR2 (germline): LNHDA, SQIVND (reference sequence). V lost 10 bases and J lost 6, with 18 bases in between. The CDR3 sequence is 14 residues long.